Each of the 21 T cell receptor beta chains below was sequenced from the same sample in a study of Graves' ophthalmopathy and Graves' hyperthyroidism. Amplification of the TCR beta CDR3 regions used RNA transcripts (as template). The workflow started with a first-round RT-PCR run with HTBI primers and then moved on to a second-round multiplex PCR. MiXCR, run by TCRdb on the multiplex PCR reads, gives a single entry per CDR3 protein. The sample has about 200,000 distinct CDR3 sequences; over 25% are singletons. Sequencing used peripheral blood. The receptors come from a man aged 45-60 years with Graves' ophthalmopathy.

In this sample, this clonotype turned up many times. As DNA, the CDR3 is TGTGCCAGCAGCTACCGGGACAGGGACACCGGGGAGCTGTTTTTT. Translating it yields CASSYRDRDTGELFF. This chain connects TRBV7-9 to TRBJ2-2; 9 bases are a match to TRBD1. This CDR3 has 15 amino acids. Germline V gives CDR1 SEHNR, CDR2 FQNEAQ (reference sequence). V was pared by 4 bases and J by 3 bases, with 3 bases of the junction left unmatched.

This clonotype appeared many times. V and J are TRBV7-6 and TRBJ2-7, with a possible D match to TRBD2 (5 bases). V was trimmed by 1 base and J by 6 bases, leaving 10 bases between them. CDR1 SGHVS and CDR2 FNYEAQ come from the germline V gene. CDR3 length: 13 residues. Here the CDR3 DNA reads TGTGCCAGCAGCTTAGACGGCGCGGGCGAGCAGTACTTC. Its translation is CASSLDGAGEQYF. Together with reference TRBV7-6 and TRBJ2-7, the CDR3 gives the full variable domain: GAGVSQSPRYKVTKRGQDVALRCDPISGHVSLYWYRQALGQGPEFLTYFNYEAQQDKSGLPNDRFSAERPEGSISTLTIQRTEQRDSAMYRCASSLDGAGEQYFGPGTRLTVT.

In this sample, this clonotype turned up many times. The chain recombines TRBV2 with TRBJ2-7, with 8 bases that match TRBD1. Germline CDR1 reads SNHLY; CDR2 reads FYNNEI. V dropped 6 bases and J dropped 2; count of bases not matched to a gene: 9. This CDR3 has 15 residues. CDR3 amino acids: CASSAGQGRTYEQYF. CDR3 bases: TGTGCCAGCAGCGCCGGACAGGGCAGAACCTACGAGCAGTACTTC.

This clonotype was seen repeatedly, ten times or more. V usage is TRBV20-1 and J usage is TRBJ2-2; D unresolved. Trimming removed 6 bases from V and 6 bases from J, with 17 bases in between. The CDR3 is 14 amino acids. CDR1 DFQATT and CDR2 SNEGSKA come from the germline V gene (reference sequence). CDR3 loop: CSAQSNSAAGELFF. The DNA of the CDR3 is TGCAGTGCCCAATCCAATTCTGCTGCCGGGGAGCTGTTTTTT.

This clonotype was picked up many times. The rearrangement links TRBV12-3 or TRBV12-4 to TRBJ1-5; TRBD1 might be the D (6 bases). This CDR3 contains 14 residues. V dropped 2 bases and J dropped 2 bases, with 7 bases sitting between them. The CDR3 region has the DNA TGTGCCAGCAGTTTAACAGGGCGCAATCAGCCCCAGCATTTT. As protein: CASSLTGRNQPQHF.

This clonotype was seen at least ten times. The genes are TRBV4-3 and TRBJ1-2; 11 bases agree with TRBD1. This CDR3 spans 16 amino acids. The germline V gene encodes CDR1 LGHNA and CDR2 YSLEER. V was clipped by 3 bases and J by 7 bases; unmatched bases: 10. The CDR3 region is CASSHLNGQGAGGYTF. For the CDR3, the DNA is TGCGCCAGCAGCCACCTAAATGGACAGGGGGCGGGTGGCTACACCTTC.

This clonotype was seen at least ten times. J is TRBJ2-5 and V is TRBV6-2 or TRBV6-3; D perhaps matches TRBD1 (5 bases). This CDR3 is built from 14 residues. Trimming stripped 1 base from V and 2 bases from J, with 8 bases between. Germline V lookup: CDR1 MNHEY, CDR2 SVGEGT. The CDR3 sequence: CASSYWTNQETQYF. The CDR3 nucleotides read TGTGCCAGCAGTTACTGGACAAATCAAGAGACCCAGTACTTC.

This clonotype was counted at least ten times. The chain has TRBV7-9 and TRBJ1-1; D is undetermined. Germline CDR1 and CDR2: SEHNR and FQNEAQ (reference sequence). The CDR3 length is 14 residues. V lost 6 bases, J lost 2 bases, and 13 bases lay in between. CDR3 DNA sequence: TGTGCCAGCAGGGTAGGGCTCGGAAACACTGAAGCTTTCTTT. It is translated as CASRVGLGNTEAFF.

The gene calls are TRBV6-1 and TRBJ2-3; the D is unclear. CDR1 and CDR2 from the germline V gene are MNHNS and SASEGT. V shed 4 bases and J shed 4 bases, with 12 bases lying between them. The CDR3 is 14 amino acids. CDR3 protein: CASSGGGNSDTQYF. The CDR3 DNA sequence: TGTGCCAGCAGTGGAGGCGGTAACTCAGATACGCAGTATTTT.

At least ten counts were recorded for this clonotype. The CDR3 protein is CSVRVRAPQETQYF. CDR3 sequence (DNA): TGCAGCGTTCGTGTGAGGGCCCCCCAAGAGACCCAGTACTTC. The rearrangement joins TRBV29-1 to TRBJ2-5; perhaps TRBD2 as D (5 bases). Germline assignment: CDR1 SQVTM and CDR2 ANQGSEA. Trimming shortened V by 5 bases and J by 1 base, and 14 bases separated the two germline ends. The CDR3 consists of 14 residues.

The V gene is TRBV12-3 or TRBV12-4, the J gene TRBJ2-7; 8 bases line up with TRBD2. V shed 5 bases, J shed 2 bases, and the junction held 17 bases outside the gene matches. The CDR3 has 18 amino acids. CDR3 DNA: TGTGCCAGCAGTATGGTGGGGGGACTAGTCGTGAGTCCCTACGAGCAGTACTTC. Amino acids: CASSMVGGLVVSPYEQYF.

This clonotype was picked up one time. The rearrangement uses TRBV11-3 and TRBJ1-1; D is unresolved. The V end lost 5 bases, the J end lost 5 bases, and 15 bases lay between the germline ends. CDR1 is SGHNT, CDR2 YENEEA, per germline. The CDR3 has 14 residues. The CDR3 DNA reads as TGTGCCAGCAGCCCGGACCCAGCATGGACTGAAGCTTTCTTT. Protein: CASSPDPAWTEAFF.

In its sample, this clonotype was seen many times. This rearrangement joins TRBV28 to TRBJ2-7; the D is unclear. Trimming pared 2 bases from V and 6 bases from J, leaving 11 bases between. The germline V gene has CDR1 MDHEN and CDR2 SYDVKM. The CDR3 is 13 residues long. This CDR3 is CASSLPSFREQYF. CDR3 DNA sequence: TGTGCCAGCAGTTTACCCTCCTTTCGCGAGCAGTACTTC.

This clonotype was recorded many times. This chain links TRBV27 with TRBJ2-2; 8 bases line up with TRBD1. The V segment lost 7 bases and the J segment 4 bases; nucleotides outside the gene matches: 5. From germline, CDR1 is MNHEY and CDR2 SMNVEV (reference sequence). This CDR3 is built from 14 residues. The CDR3: CASKQGVSTGELFF. The CDR3 DNA is TGTGCCAGCAAACAGGGGGTGAGCACCGGGGAGCTGTTTTTT.

This clonotype was detected ten times or more. The chain couples TRBV12-3 or TRBV12-4 to TRBJ1-5; D unclear. Trimming shortened V by 6 bases and J by 2 bases, and 14 bases separated the two germline ends. The CDR3 extends over 15 amino acids. The CDR3 nucleotides are TGTGCCAGCAGGCTAAGCGGGGTGGGCAATCAGCCCCAGCATTTT. Protein sequence: CASRLSGVGNQPQHF.

This clonotype was counted at least ten times. The rearrangement joins TRBV11-2 to TRBJ1-6; the match to TRBD1 covers 9 bases. This CDR3 has 14 residues. Trimming removed 4 bases from V and 9 bases from J; junction bases left unmatched: 4. CDR1 SGHAT and CDR2 FQNNGV come from the germline V gene. This CDR3 reads CASSSGTGSSPLHF. The CDR3 coding sequence is TGTGCCAGCAGCTCCGGGACAGGGAGTTCACCCCTCCACTTT.

This clonotype was seen repeatedly, ten times or more. The rearrangement links TRBV7-8 to TRBJ2-2; TRBD2 is a possible D gene (6 bases). CDR3 length equals 14 residues. V was pared by 5 bases and J by 5 bases, with 12 bases between. From germline, CDR1 is SGHVS and CDR2 FQNEAQ. CDR3 nucleotide sequence: TGTGCCAGCAGCCCGGGAGAGGTTACCGGGGAGCTGTTTTTT. Protein sequence: CASSPGEVTGELFF.

The chain combines TRBV12-3 or TRBV12-4 with TRBJ2-3, with D tentatively TRBD2 (6 bases). The V and J ends lost 3 bases and 0 bases respectively, with 10 bases between them. The CDR3 consists of 15 residues. The CDR3 bases are TGTGCCAGCAGTTTGTCGGGAGTGAGCACAGATACGCAGTATTTT. It translates to CASSLSGVSTDTQYF.

This clonotype has just a few counts. The chain is built from TRBV28 and TRBJ2-7, with D possibly matching TRBD2 (6 bases). Germline loops: CDR1 MDHEN, CDR2 SYDVKM. The length of the CDR3 is 14 residues. Trimming left V 5 bases short and J 2 bases short, with 13 bases between. For the CDR3, the DNA is TGTGCCAGCAGTCGACTAGTTCCCCCCTACGAGCAGTACTTC. Protein sequence: CASSRLVPPYEQYF.

This clonotype came up many times. The V gene is TRBV6-6, the J gene TRBJ1-1, with a possible D match to TRBD1 (6 bases). This CDR3 comprises 13 residues. V was cut by 6 bases and J by 3 bases, with 11 bases left in between. Germline V gene sequence: CDR1 MNHNY, CDR2 SVGAGI (reference sequence). CDR3 loop: CASSQGGYTEAFF. The DNA for the CDR3 is TGTGCCAGCAGCCAAGGGGGGTACACTGAAGCTTTCTTT.

The chain combines TRBV6-2 or TRBV6-3 with TRBJ2-7; no firm D call. The V gene's germline CDR1 is MNHEY and CDR2 SVGEGT. Trimming removed 2 bases at V and 6 bases at J, with 8 bases between. The CDR3 has 12 residues. The CDR3 loop is CASSYPAPEQYF. The CDR3 DNA follows: TGTGCCAGCAGTTACCCCGCACCCGAGCAGTACTTC.